This is a list of T cell receptor beta chains from one sample in a study of PD-1 blockade in classical Hodgkin lymphoma. Produced via immunoSEQ multiplex PCR; TCRdb's table is partial and in-frame only. The data show around 17,000 clones, around four fifths seen once. This specimen consisted of CD4+ T cells from blood, obtained at baseline. These receptors all stem from a human donor with classical Hodgkin lymphoma. Both conserved end residues are part of each CDR3. D genes are given only for firm matches. Clone size appears in some rows only: once, few, many, or a class for an expanded clone.

cdr3_aa,cdr3_nt,d_call,v_call,j_call,clone_size
CASGGPGLSSYNEQFF,TGTGCCAGCGGGGGTCCGGGGCTAAGCTCCTACAATGAGCAGTTCTTC,.,TRBV7-3,TRBJ2-1,.
CASSTYLDRDNYGYTF,TGTGCCAGCAGCACTTACTTAGACAGGGATAACTATGGCTACACCTTC,TRBD1,TRBV7-3,TRBJ1-2,.
CASSLRLLGNTGELFF,TGTGCCAGCAGCTTAAGACTATTGGGGAACACCGGGGAGCTGTTTTTT,.,TRBV13,TRBJ2-2,.
CASSLDRANQPQHF,TGTGCCAGTAGTCTAGACAGGGCCAATCAGCCCCAGCATTTT,TRBD1,TRBV19,TRBJ1-5,few
CAWIKARLNTEAFF,TGTGCCTGGATAAAGGCCCGACTGAACACTGAAGCTTTCTTT,.,TRBV30,TRBJ1-1,.
CASSPRTGELETQYF,TGTGCCAGCAGCCCACGGACAGGGGAATTGGAGACCCAGTACTTC,TRBD1,TRBV7-2,TRBJ2-5,.
CASSLAEGAGEKLFF,TGTGCCAGCAGCTTAGCGGAGGGGGCGGGTGAAAAACTGTTTTTT,TRBD1,TRBV7-9,TRBJ1-4,.
CAASSGGPNQPQHF,TGTGCAGCCTCCTCGGGGGGACCCAATCAGCCCCAGCATTTT,.,TRBV10-3,TRBJ1-5,.
CASSQEGTTQETQYF,TGTGCCAGCAGCCAAGAAGGGACTACACAAGAGACCCAGTACTTC,TRBD2,TRBV4-2,TRBJ2-5,.
CASSAERGTGELFF,TGTGCCAGCAGTGCTGAGCGGGGGACCGGGGAGCTGTTTTTT,TRBD2,TRBV2,TRBJ2-2,.
CASSEEGARQPQHF,TGTGCCAGCAGTGAGGAGGGGGCACGACAGCCCCAGCATTTT,TRBD1,TRBV2,TRBJ1-5,.
CASSERTSGTNSYNEQFF,TGTGCCAGCAGTGAACGAACTAGCGGGACTAACTCCTACAATGAGCAGTTCTTC,TRBD2,TRBV6-4,TRBJ2-1,.
CATSRLSGRPLEQYF,TGTGCCACCAGCAGACTTAGCGGGAGGCCTCTCGAGCAGTACTTC,TRBD2,TRBV15,TRBJ2-7,.
CASSQARGQGRSTNEKLFF,TGCGCCAGCAGCCAAGCGCGGGGACAGGGTAGATCAACTAATGAAAAACTGTTTTTT,TRBD1,TRBV4-1,TRBJ1-4,.
CAISGGPSSGNTIYF,TGTGCCATCTCGGGGGGGCCAAGCTCTGGAAACACCATATATTTT,.,TRBV6-5,TRBJ1-3,.
CASSASSGNTIYF,TGTGCCAGCAGCGCTTCCTCTGGAAACACCATATATTTT,.,TRBV7-8,TRBJ1-3,.
CASSVGLAGGETQYF,TGTGCCAGCAGCGTAGGTCTAGCGGGGGGAGAGACCCAGTACTTC,TRBD2,TRBV9,TRBJ2-5,.
CASSFNREKLFF,TGCGCCAGCAGCTTCAATCGCGAAAAACTGTTTTTT,.,TRBV5-1,TRBJ1-4,.
CASRDRDRLEQYF,TGTGCCAGCAGGGACCGGGACAGGCTGGAGCAGTACTTC,TRBD1,TRBV2,TRBJ2-7,.
CASNLLGDEQFF,TGTGCCAGTAACCTCCTGGGGGATGAGCAGTTCTTC,.,TRBV19,TRBJ2-1,.
CASSLLPLGTDTQYF,TGTGCCAGCAGCCTTTTACCTCTAGGCACAGATACGCAGTATTTT,.,TRBV7-9,TRBJ2-3,.
CASSKGQGSYEQYF,TGTGCCAGCAGCAAGGGACAGGGGTCCTACGAGCAGTACTTC,TRBD1,TRBV5-5,TRBJ2-7,.
CASSAGTGEVLTF,TGTGCCAGCAGCGCCGGGACAGGGGAGGTCCTGACTTTC,TRBD1,TRBV2,TRBJ2-6,.
CASSKLSSGTQYF,TGTGCCAGCAGCAAATTAAGCTCCGGGACCCAGTACTTC,.,TRBV21-1,TRBJ2-5,.
CAISPARDRGVETQYF,TGTGCCATCAGTCCCGCCCGGGACAGGGGAGTAGAGACCCAGTACTTC,TRBD1,TRBV10-3,TRBJ2-5,.